The present T cell receptor (beta chain) was sequenced within a study of identical twins. Study results and limitations: Within monozygotic twins, out-of-frame TCR alpha sharing was underestimated by the models. For cord blood, abundant beta clonotypes had fewer insertions, unlike memory repertoires, which showed none.

Germline values: CDR1 SQVTM, CDR2 ANQGSEA. The CDR3 covers 13 residues. Between the trimmed V and J ends, which lost 6 bases and 0 bases, there was a span of 12 bases. TCRdb used MiXCR to reprocess the 5' RACE reads, holding one entry per CDR3 protein. The sample holds 200,000 to 250,000 distinct CDR3 sequences, approximately 5.9% seen once. This clonotype appeared many times. Its matching antigen is unknown. The data were also submitted as part of a second study, on T cells expressing NK-cell markers. From that report: In roughly six donors, dominant CD3+CD56+NKG2C+ clonotypes ranked among the top 10 CD8+ clonotypes.

The sequencing sample was made of CD8+ T cells sorted from blood. The clonotype comes from a woman aged 18-30 years in good health. The chain joins TRBV29-1 to TRBJ2-7, with TRBD1 as a possible D gene (6 bases). DNA of the CDR3: TGCAGCGTGTCCCAGGGGAGCTCCTACGAGCAGTACTTC. It is translated as CSVSQGSSYEQYF.